The sequence of this T cell receptor (beta chain) was determined in a study of T cell responses to AZD1222 COVID-19 vaccine (dated by TCRdb to about 2021). Background for the entire study: AZD1222 recipients given second doses at about 4 weeks or at about 12 weeks were pooled, since spike-specific TCR depth and breadth were not found to differ between the two schedules. A total of approximately 250 trial participants underwent TCR sequencing, of whom roughly 210 had received two doses of AZD1222 and about 25 had received two doses of the MenACWY control vaccine. Trial participants were enrolled by age into 18-55, 56-69 and 70-plus year subgroups, with roughly 150, 30 and 60 TCR-sequenced participants respectively. The study at large found these results: The 56-69-year group was small, and its depth increase did not reach significance, likely because of low power. A significant rise in spike-specific TCR breadth and depth was observed after two AZD1222 doses relative to day 0 and relative to MenACWY recipients. Conclusions about previously exposed vaccinees are limited because only a handful of AZD1222 recipients were SARS-CoV-2 seropositive at baseline. Because no day 14 peak-response samples were available, repertoires were characterized only after the peak T cell response. Reportedly, close to half of the unique spike-specific TCRs recognized epitopes lying outside the regions that are mutated in the B.1.351 and B.1.1.7 variants. Participants were mostly white British and included more females than males, and it was suggested by the authors that clonal diversity may have been underestimated. The whole spike protein was spanned by vaccine-associated CD4 TCRs, and dominant responses were seen in regions 160-218 and 743-854.

The germline V gene encodes CDR1 MNHEY and CDR2 SVGEGT. V loses 2 bases, J loses 1 base, and the germline ends lie 2 bases apart. Taken from cysteine to phenylalanine, the CDR3 has 12 residues. Only the CDR3 part of the read is kept: 36 bases, read in frame from the first base. The time point label for this specimen denotes: baseline before first vaccination. The vaccinee samples were drawn from two UK trials, COV001 and COV002, one of which was a single-blind randomized controlled phase 2/3 trial testing AZD1222 (ChAdOx1 nCoV-19) in healthy adults. For TCRbeta chain sequencing, PBMC samples were collected from trial participants at day 0 and at day 28 after the second dose. Of note for this clone: The antigen this receptor binds is unknown. Qualities for individual bases were not recorded, and no much larger clone is one base off.

The CDR3 regions of human TCRbeta chains were subjected to immunosequencing. Processing in the source paper ran as follows. TCRs in the repertoires were matched against a reference library of SARS-CoV-2-specific TCRs that had been generated with the MIRA antigen-specificity platform. Breadth was defined as the fraction of unique TCRs that were SARS-CoV-2-associated, and depth was defined as the fraction of total T cells that were SARS-CoV-2-associated. Each spike-specific TCR was assigned to its reactive spike region and to a CD4 or CD8 class using the MIRA data. Log10-transformed breadth and depth values were compared by one-way ANOVA with Sidak's multiple comparisons tests. TCRdb obtained this table from immuneACCESS and retained in-frame rearrangements with V and J assigned. These tables miss some clones; where compared with another copy, unresolved V genes account for less than half of the shortfall, and the remainder is unexplained. D and trimming were read from the DNA, whereas the V and J calls and clone size are those reported in that table. Across this sample there are about 150,000 clones, with about nine tenths seen only once. The ten largest make up around 3% of the sample.

The origin of this receptor is an adult in good health. The sample consisted of peripheral blood, taken on day 0 of AZD1222 vaccination. The sequence is built from TRBV6-2 or TRBV6-3 and TRBJ1-1, with an unclear D gene assignment. The CDR3 in this case is CASSYRNTEAFF. The DNA sequence follows: TGTGCCAGCAGTTACAGGAACACTGAAGCTTTCTTT.